This T cell receptor beta chain was obtained from a study of T cell repertoires in cytomegalovirus infection. Via MiXCR, TCRdb re-called the reads, giving one row per CDR3 protein. The table includes about 340,000 distinct CDR3 sequences, roughly 29% detected once. On this clonotype: Antigen unknown.

Trimming stripped 5 bases from V and 5 bases from J, with 19 bases between. Germline loops: CDR1 SGHVS, CDR2 FQNEAQ. This CDR3 contains 16 residues. This specimen consisted of cultured PBMCs, obtained from culture after CMV antigen stimulation. The chain has TRBV7-8 and TRBJ2-1; D uncertain. The receptor's source is a human donor in good health (CMV status not recorded). Some clones in this sample may be carry-over from other donors' samples. The CDR3 DNA reads TGTGCCAGCAGCAGGCCTCCCAAGGTTCACAACAATGAGCAGTTCTTC. As protein: CASSRPPKVHNNEQFF.